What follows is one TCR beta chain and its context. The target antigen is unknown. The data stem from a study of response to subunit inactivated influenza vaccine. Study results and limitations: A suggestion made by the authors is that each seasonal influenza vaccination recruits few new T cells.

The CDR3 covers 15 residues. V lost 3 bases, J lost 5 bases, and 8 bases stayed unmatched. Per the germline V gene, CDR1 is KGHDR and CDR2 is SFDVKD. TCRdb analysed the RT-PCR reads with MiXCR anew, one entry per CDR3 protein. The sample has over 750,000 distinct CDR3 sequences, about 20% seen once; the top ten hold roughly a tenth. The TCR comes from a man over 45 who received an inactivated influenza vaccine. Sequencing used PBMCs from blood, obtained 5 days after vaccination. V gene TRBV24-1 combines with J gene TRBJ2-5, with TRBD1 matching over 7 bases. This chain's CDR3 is CATSDIPTGRETQYF. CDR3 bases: TGTGCCACCAGTGATATTCCGACAGGGCGTGAGACCCAGTACTTC.